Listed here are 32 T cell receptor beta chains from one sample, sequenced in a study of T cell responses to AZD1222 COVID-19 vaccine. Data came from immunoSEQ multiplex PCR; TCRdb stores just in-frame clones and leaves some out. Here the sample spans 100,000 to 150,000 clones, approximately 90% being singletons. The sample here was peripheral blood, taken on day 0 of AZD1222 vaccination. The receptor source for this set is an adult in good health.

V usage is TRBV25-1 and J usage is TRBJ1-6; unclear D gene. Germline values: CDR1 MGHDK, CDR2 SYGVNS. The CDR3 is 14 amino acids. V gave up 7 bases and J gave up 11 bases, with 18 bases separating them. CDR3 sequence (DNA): TGTGCCAGCAATCCCGTGGGAGGTTGGGCACCCCTCCACTTT. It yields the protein CASNPVGGWAPLHF.

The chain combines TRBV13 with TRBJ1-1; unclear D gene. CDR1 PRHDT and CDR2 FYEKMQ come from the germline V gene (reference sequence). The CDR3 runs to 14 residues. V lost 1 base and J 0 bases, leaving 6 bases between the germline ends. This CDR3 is CASSLVNLNTEAFF. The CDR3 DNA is TGTGCCAGCAGCTTAGTCAACCTGAACACTGAAGCTTTCTTT.

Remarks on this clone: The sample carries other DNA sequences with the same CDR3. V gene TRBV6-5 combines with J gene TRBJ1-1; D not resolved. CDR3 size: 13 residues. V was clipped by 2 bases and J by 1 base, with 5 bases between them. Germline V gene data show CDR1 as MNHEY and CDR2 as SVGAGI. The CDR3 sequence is CASSYGRNTEAFF. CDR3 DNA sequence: TGTGCCAGCAGTTACGGGAGGAACACTGAAGCTTTCTTT.

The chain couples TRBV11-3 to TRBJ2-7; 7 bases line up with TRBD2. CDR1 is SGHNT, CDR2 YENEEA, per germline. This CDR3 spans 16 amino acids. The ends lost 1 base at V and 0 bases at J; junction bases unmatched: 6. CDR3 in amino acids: CASSLGSGADSYEQYF. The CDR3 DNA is TGTGCCAGCAGCTTAGGGAGCGGGGCGGACTCCTACGAGCAGTACTTC.

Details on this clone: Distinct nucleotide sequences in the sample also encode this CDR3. Here the CDR3 reads CASSQDRGSYNSPLHF. For the CDR3, the DNA is TGTGCCAGCAGCCAAGATAGGGGTTCCTATAATTCACCCCTCCACTTT. This rearrangement joins TRBV14 to TRBJ1-6; a possible D gene is TRBD1 (5 bases). Trimming removed 0 bases from V and 1 base from J, with 7 bases in between. Germline CDR1 and CDR2: SGHDN and FVKESK. The CDR3 length is 16 residues.

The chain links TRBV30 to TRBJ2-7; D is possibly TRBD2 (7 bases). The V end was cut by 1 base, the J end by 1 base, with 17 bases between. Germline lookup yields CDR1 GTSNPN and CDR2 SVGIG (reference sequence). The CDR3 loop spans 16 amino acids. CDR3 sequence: CAWSENYREGSYEQYF. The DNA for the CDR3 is TGTGCCTGGAGTGAGAATTACAGGGAGGGATCCTACGAGCAGTACTTC.

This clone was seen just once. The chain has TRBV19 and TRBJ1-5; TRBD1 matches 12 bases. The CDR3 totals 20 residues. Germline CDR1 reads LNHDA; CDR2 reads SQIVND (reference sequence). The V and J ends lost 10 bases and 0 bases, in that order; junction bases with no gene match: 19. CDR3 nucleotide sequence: TGTGCCACCCTCTTGTCCCCGGGACAGGGGGCGAAGCATAGCAATCAGCCCCAGCATTTT. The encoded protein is CATLLSPGQGAKHSNQPQHF.

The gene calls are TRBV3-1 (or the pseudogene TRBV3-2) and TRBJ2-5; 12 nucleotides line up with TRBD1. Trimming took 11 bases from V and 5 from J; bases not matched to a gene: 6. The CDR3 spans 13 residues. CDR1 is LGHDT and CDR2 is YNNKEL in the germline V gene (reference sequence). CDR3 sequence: CALGDRGPETQYF. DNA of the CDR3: TGTGCCCTCGGGGACAGGGGGCCGGAGACCCAGTACTTC.

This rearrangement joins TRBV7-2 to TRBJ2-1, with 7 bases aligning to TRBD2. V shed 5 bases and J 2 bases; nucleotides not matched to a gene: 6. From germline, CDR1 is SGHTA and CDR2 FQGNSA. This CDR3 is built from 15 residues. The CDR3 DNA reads TGTGCCAGCAGCAAAGGCGGGGGAACCTACAATGAGCAGTTCTTC. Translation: CASSKGGGTYNEQFF.

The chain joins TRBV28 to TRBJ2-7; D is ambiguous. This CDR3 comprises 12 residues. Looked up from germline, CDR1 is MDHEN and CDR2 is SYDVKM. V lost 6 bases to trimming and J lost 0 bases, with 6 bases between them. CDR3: CASRGTSYEQYF. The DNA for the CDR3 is TGTGCCAGCAGGGGCACCTCCTACGAGCAGTACTTC.

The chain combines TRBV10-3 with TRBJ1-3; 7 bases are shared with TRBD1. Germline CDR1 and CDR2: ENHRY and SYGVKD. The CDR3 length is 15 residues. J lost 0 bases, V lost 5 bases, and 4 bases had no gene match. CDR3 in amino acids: CAISSTGVSGNTIYF. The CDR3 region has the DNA TGTGCCATCAGTTCTACAGGGGTCTCTGGAAACACCATATATTTT.

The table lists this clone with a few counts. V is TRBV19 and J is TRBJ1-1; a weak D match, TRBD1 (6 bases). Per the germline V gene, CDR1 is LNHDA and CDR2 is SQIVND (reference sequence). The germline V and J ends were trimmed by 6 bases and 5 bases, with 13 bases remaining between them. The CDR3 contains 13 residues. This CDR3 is CASRIRGGTEAFF. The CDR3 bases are TGTGCCAGTAGAATCCGAGGGGGGACTGAAGCTTTCTTT.

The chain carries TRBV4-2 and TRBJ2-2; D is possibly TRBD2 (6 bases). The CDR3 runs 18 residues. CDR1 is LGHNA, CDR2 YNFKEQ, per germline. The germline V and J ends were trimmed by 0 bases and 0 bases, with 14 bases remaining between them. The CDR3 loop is CASSQEGRSGANTGELFF. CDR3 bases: TGTGCCAGCAGCCAAGAGGGGAGGAGCGGCGCGAACACCGGGGAGCTGTTTTTT.

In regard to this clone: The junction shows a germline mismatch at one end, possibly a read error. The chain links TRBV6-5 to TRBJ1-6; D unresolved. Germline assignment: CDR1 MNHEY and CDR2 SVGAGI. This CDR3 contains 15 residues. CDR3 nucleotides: TGTGCCAGCAGTTACTCGGGCAGTACTAATTCCCCCCTCCACTTT. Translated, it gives CASSYSGSTNSPLHF.

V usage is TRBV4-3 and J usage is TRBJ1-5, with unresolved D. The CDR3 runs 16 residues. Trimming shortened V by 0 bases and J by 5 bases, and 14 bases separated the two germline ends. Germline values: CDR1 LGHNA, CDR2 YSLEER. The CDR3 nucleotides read TGCGCCAGCAGCCAAGATTCGGTCAGGAAACATCAGCCCCAGCATTTT. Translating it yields CASSQDSVRKHQPQHF.

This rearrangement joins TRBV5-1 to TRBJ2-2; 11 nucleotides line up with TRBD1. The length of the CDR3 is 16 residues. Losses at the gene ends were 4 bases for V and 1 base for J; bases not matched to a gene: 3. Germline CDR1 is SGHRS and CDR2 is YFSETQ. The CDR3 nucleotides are TGCGCCAGCAGCGGCGGGACAGGGGGGAACACCGGGGAGCTGTTTTTT. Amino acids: CASSGGTGGNTGELFF.

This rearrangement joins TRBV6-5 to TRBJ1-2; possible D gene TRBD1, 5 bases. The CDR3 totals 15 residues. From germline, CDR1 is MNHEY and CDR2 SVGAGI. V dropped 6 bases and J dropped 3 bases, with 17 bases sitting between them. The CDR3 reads CASSNAAGSHYGYTF. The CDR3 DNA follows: TGTGCCAGCAGCAACGCGGCAGGGTCCCACTATGGCTACACCTTC.

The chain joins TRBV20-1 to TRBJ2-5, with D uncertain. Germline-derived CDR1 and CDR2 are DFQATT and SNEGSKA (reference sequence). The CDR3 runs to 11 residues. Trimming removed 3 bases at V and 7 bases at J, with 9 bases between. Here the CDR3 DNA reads TGCAGTGCTAGCCTTCTAGGGACCCAGTACTTC. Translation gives CSASLLGTQYF.

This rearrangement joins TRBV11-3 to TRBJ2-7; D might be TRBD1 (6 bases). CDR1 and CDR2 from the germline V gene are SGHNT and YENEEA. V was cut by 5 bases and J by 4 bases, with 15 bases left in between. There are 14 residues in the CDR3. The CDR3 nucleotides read TGTGCCAGCAGCCCAAGGGGGACCCAATACGAGCAGTACTTC. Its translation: CASSPRGTQYEQYF.

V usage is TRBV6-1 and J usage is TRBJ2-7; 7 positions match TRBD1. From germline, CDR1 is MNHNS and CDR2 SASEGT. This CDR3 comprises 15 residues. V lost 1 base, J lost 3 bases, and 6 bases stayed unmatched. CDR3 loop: CASSEGTGSFYEQYF. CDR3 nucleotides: TGTGCCAGCAGTGAAGGGACAGGCTCCTTCTACGAGCAGTACTTC.

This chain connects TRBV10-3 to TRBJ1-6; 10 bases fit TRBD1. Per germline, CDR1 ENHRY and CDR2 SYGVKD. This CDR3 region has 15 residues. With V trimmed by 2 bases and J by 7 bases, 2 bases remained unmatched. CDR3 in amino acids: CAISEDRGQNSPLHF. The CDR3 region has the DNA TGTGCCATCAGTGAGGACAGGGGGCAGAATTCACCCCTCCACTTT.

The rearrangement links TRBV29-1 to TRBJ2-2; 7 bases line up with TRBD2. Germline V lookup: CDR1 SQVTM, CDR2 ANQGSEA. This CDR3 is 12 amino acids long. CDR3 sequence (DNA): TGCTCGGGGGGTGCGAACACCGGGGAGCTGTTTTTT. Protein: CSGGANTGELFF.

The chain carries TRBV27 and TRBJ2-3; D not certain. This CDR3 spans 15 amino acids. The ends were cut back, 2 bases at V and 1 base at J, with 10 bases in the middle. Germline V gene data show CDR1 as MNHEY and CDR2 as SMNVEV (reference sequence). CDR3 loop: CASSLQARGTDTQYF. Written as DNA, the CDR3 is TGTGCCAGCAGTTTACAGGCACGGGGCACAGATACGCAGTATTTT.

CDR3 nucleotide sequence: TGTGCCAGCAGCCAACAGGGTCCCACCTCTGGAAACACCATATATTTT. Residues: CASSQQGPTSGNTIYF. The chain employs TRBV7-2 and TRBJ1-3; maybe TRBD1 (6 bases). This CDR3 has 16 amino acids. CDR1 and CDR2 from the germline V gene are SGHTA and FQGNSA. V lost 5 bases, J lost 0 bases, and 14 bases lay in between.

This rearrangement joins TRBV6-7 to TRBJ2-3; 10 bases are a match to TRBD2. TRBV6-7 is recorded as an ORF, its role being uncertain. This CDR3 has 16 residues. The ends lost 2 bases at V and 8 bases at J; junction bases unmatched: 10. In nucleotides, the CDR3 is TGTGCCAGCAGTTACGAGCCGGGACTAGCGCTTCGTACGCAGTATTTT. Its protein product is CASSYEPGLALRTQYF.

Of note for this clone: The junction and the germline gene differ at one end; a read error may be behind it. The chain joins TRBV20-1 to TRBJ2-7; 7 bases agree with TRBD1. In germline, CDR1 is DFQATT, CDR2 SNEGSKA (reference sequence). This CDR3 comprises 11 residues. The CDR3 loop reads CSATDRVSGAF. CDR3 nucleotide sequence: TGCAGTGCAACCGACAGGGTTAGTGGGGCCTTC.

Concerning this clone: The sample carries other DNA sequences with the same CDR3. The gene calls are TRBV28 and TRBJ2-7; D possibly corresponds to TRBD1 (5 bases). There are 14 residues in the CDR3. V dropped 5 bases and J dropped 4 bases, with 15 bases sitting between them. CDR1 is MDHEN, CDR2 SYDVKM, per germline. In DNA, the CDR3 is TGTGCCAGCAGTCCTGGGCAGGGCCCGTACGAGCAGTACTTC. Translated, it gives CASSPGQGPYEQYF. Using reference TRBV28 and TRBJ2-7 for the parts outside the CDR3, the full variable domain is DVKVTQSSRYLVKRTGEKVFLECVQDMDHENMFWYRQDPGLGLRLIYFSYDVKMKEKGDIPEGYSVSREKKERFSLILESASTNQTSMYLCASSPGQGPYEQYFGPGTRLTVT.

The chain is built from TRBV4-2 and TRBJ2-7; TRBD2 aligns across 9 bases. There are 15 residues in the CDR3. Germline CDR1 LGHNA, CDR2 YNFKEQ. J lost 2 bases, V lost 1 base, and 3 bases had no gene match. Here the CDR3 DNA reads TGTGCCAGCAGCCAAGGACTAGCGGTCCCCTACGAGCAGTACTTC. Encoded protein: CASSQGLAVPYEQYF.

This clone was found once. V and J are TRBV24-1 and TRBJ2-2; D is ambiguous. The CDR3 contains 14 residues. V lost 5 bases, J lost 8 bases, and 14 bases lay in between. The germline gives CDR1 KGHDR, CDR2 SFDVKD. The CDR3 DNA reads TGTGCCACCAGTGCGGCAGACACTAAGGGGGAGCTGTTTTTT. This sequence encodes CATSAADTKGELFF.

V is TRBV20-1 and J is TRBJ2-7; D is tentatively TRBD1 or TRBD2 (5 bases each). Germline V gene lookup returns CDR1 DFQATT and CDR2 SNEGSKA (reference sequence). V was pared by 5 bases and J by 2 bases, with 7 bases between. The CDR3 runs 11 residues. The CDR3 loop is CSAPGPYEQYF. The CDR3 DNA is TGCAGTGCTCCGGGGCCCTACGAGCAGTACTTC.

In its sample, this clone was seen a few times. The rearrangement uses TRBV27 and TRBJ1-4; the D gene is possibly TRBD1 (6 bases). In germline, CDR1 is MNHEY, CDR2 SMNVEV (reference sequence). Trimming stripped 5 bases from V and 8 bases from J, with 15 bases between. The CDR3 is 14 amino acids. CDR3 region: CASSQGGRREKLFF. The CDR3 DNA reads TGTGCCAGCAGTCAAGGGGGGCGTCGAGAAAAACTGTTTTTT.

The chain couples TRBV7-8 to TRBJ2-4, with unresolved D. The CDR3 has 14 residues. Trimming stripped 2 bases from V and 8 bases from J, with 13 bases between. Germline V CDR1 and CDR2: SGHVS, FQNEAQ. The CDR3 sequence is CASSLSLPRDIQYF. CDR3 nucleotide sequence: TGTGCCAGCAGCTTATCCCTTCCTAGGGACATTCAGTACTTC.